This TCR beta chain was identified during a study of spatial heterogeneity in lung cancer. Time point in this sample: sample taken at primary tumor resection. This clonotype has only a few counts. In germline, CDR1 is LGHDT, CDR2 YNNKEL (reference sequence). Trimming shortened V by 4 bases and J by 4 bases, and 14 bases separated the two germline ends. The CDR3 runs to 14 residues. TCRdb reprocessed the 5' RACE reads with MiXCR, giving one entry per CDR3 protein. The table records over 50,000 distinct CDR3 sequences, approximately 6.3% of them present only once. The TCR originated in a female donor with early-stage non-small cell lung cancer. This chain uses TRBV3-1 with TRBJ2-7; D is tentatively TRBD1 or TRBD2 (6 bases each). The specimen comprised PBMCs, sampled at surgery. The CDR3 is CASSPRRGRYEQYF. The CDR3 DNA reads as TGTGCCAGCAGCCCGCGACGGGGGCGATACGAGCAGTACTTC.